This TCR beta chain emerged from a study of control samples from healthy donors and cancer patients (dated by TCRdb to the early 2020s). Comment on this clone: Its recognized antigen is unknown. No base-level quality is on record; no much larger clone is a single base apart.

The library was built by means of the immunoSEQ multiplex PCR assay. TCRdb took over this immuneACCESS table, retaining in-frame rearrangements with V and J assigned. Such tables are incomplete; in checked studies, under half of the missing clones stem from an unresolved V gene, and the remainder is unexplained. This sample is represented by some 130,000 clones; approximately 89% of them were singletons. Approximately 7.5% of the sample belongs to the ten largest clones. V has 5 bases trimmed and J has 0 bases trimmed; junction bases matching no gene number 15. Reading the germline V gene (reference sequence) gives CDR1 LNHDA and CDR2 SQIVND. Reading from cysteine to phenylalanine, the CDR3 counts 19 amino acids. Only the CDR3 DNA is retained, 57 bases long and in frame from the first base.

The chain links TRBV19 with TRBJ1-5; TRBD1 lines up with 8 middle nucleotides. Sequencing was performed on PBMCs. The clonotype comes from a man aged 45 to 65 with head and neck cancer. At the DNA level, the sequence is TGTGCCAGTAGTGTGGGGGGACAGGATGTTTACTATAGCAATCAGCCCCAGCATTTT. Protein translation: CASSVGGQDVYYSNQPQHF. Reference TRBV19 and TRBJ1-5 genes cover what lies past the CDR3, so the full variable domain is DGGITQSPKYLFRKEGQNVTLSCEQNLNHDAMYWYRQDPGQGLRLIYYSQIVNDFQKGDIAEGYSVSREKKESFPLTVTSAQKNPTAFYLCASSVGGQDVYYSNQPQHFGDGTRLSIL.